This TCR beta chain was sequenced in a study of T cells in Graves' hyperthyroidism and ophthalmopathy. Study-level results: Most thyroid clonotypes that were expanded above 0.001 also turned up in blood. Ophthalmopathy was told apart from stable hyperthyroidism by a 13 V-J model.

A patient was excluded if there was uncontrolled infection, other autoimmune disease, pregnancy or lactation. Diagnostic decisions used clinical symptoms, serum thyroxine and TRAb, thyroid ultrasound and orbital computed tomography. Template material for amplifying TCR beta CDR3 regions consisted of RNA transcripts. The HTBI primer set served for first-round RT-PCR of the TCR CDR3. TCRdb re-called the multiplex PCR reads with MiXCR, one entry per CDR3 protein. This sample has fewer than 650,000 distinct CDR3 sequences, with 46% found just once. Germline lookup yields CDR1 SGHTA and CDR2 FQGNSA. This CDR3 comprises 13 residues. Trimming removed 5 bases at V and 7 bases at J, with 14 bases between. Notes on this clonotype: Its antigen is unknown.

The V gene is TRBV7-2, the J gene TRBJ2-5, with D maybe TRBD1 (6 bases). The source is an adult woman with Graves' disease, either hyperthyroidism or ophthalmopathy (not recorded which). Sample: peripheral blood or thyroid tissue (not recorded which). Here the CDR3 reads CASSPGHPGTQYF. The DNA of the CDR3 is TGTGCCAGCAGCCCGGGACACCCAGGGACCCAGTACTTC.